This T cell receptor (beta chain) emerged from a study of T cell changes during pregnancy in multiple sclerosis. Libraries were prepared by immunoSEQ multiplex PCR; TCRdb keeps only in-frame clonotypes and omits some of them. The table lists about 110,000 clones, about 90% of them singletons. V was pared by 7 bases and J by 2 bases, with 13 bases of the junction left unmatched. This CDR3 is 16 amino acids long. Germline values: CDR1 SGHDT, CDR2 YYEEEE. Specimen: peripheral blood, collected in the third trimester of pregnancy. The clonotype originates from a female donor with multiple sclerosis, enrolled in a pregnancy study. J is TRBJ2-3 and V is TRBV5-6; 7 bases are a match to TRBD2. CDR3 nucleotides: TGTGCCAGCGGATTCCTGGGAGGGGTTTCCACAGATACGCAGTATTTT. Translated, it gives CASGFLGGVSTDTQYF.